This T cell receptor beta chain originates from a study of cytomegalovirus exposure and HLA in healthy donors. Whole-study results and caveats: The investigators catalogued 150 or so TCR beta chains as cytomegalovirus-associated. It was assumed in the presence/absence analyses that sequencing depth was roughly uniform across donors.

A remark on this clone: Its target is unknown.

PCR employed 60 Vbeta and 13 Jbeta primers. Repertoires were generated with immunoSEQ multiplex PCR, while TCRdb's copy carries only in-frame clones and drops some. The sample yields 120,000 to 150,000 clones, around 80% seen once. Trimming at V came to 6 bases and at J to 0 bases, leaving 7 bases not matched to a gene. CDR3 length: 16 residues. Germline-derived CDR1 and CDR2 are SNHLY and FYNNEI. The sample comprised PBMCs. The rearrangement uses TRBV2 and TRBJ2-2; 7 bases line up with TRBD1. This TCR was sampled from a woman in her 40s in good health and CMV-seropositive. As DNA, the CDR3 is TGTGCCAGCAGGCGTTCCGGGACAGCGAACACCGGGGAGCTGTTTTTT. Encoded protein: CASRRSGTANTGELFF. Using reference TRBV2 and TRBJ2-2 for the parts outside the CDR3, the full variable domain is EPEVTQTPSHQVTQMGQEVILRCVPISNHLYFYWYRQILGQKVEFLVSFYNNEISEKSEIFDDQFSVERPDGSNFTLKIRSTKLEDSAMYFCASRRSGTANTGELFFGEGSRLTVL.